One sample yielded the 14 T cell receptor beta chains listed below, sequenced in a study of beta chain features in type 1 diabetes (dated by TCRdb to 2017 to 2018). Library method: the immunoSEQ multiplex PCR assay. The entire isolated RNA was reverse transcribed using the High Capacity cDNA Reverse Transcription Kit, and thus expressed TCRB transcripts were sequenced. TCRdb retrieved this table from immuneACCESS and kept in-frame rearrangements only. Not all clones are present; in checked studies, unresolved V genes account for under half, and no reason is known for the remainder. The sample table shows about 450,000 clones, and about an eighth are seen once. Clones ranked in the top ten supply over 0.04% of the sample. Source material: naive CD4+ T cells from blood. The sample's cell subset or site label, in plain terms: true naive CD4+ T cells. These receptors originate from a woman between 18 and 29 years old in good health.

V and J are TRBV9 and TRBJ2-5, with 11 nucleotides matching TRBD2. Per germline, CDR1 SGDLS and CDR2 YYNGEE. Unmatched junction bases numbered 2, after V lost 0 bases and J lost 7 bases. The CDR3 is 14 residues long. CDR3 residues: CASSVDLAGGTQYF. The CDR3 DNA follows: TGTGCCAGCAGCGTAGATCTAGCGGGGGGGACCCAGTACTTC.

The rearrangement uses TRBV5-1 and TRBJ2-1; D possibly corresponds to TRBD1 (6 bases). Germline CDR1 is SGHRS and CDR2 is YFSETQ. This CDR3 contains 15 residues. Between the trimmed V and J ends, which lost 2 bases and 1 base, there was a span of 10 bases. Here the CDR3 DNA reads TGCGCCAGCAGCTTACAGGGTTTATCCTACAATGAGCAGTTCTTC. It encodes CASSLQGLSYNEQFF.

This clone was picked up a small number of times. The CDR3 DNA is TGTGCCAGGAGGGACACCCTAGGGGGTGAATTCACAGATACGCAGTATTTT. This codes for CARRDTLGGEFTDTQYF. The V and J genes are TRBV27 and TRBJ2-3; TRBD1 is a possible D gene (6 bases). V shed 9 bases and J shed 2 bases, with 24 bases lying between them. CDR1 and CDR2 from the germline V gene are MNHEY and SMNVEV (reference sequence). This CDR3 has 17 amino acids.

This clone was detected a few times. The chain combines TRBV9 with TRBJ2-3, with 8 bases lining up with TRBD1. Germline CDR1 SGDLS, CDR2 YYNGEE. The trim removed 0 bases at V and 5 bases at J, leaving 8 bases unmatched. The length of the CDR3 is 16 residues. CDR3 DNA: TGTGCCAGCAGCGTAGCGACAGGGGAATACGAAGATACGCAGTATTTT. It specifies CASSVATGEYEDTQYF.

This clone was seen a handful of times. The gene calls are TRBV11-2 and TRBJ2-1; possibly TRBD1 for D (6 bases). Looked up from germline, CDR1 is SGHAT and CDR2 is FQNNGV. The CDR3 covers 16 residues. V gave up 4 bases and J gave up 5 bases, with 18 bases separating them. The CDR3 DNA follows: TGTGCCAGCAGCTCACAGGGAAGACCCCTCGACAATGAGCAGTTCTTC. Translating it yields CASSSQGRPLDNEQFF.

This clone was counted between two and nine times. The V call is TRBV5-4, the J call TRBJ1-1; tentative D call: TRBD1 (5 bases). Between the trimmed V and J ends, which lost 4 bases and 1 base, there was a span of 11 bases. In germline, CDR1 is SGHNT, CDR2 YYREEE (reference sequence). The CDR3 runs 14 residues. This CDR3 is CASSVTTANTEAFF. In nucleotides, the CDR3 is TGTGCCAGCAGCGTAACGACAGCGAACACTGAAGCTTTCTTT.

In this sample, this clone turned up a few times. This CDR3 is CASSGGTSGGETQYF. The CDR3 DNA reads as TGTGCCAGCAGTGGAGGAACTAGCGGGGGAGAGACCCAGTACTTC. V and J are TRBV2 and TRBJ2-5; 11 nucleotides align to TRBD2. V lost 4 bases, J lost 4 bases, and 5 bases stayed unmatched. The germline V gene has CDR1 SNHLY and CDR2 FYNNEI. CDR3 length: 15 residues. The full variable domain, its missing parts supplied by reference TRBV2 and TRBJ2-5, is EPEVTQTPSHQVTQMGQEVILRCVPISNHLYFYWYRQILGQKVEFLVSFYNNEISEKSEIFDDQFSVERPDGSNFTLKIRSTKLEDSAMYFCASSGGTSGGETQYFGPGTRLLVL.

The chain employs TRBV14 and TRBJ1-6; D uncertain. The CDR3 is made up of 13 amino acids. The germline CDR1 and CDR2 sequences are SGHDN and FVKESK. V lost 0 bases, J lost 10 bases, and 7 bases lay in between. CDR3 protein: CASSQEGSSPLHF. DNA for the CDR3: TGTGCCAGCAGCCAAGAGGGGAGCTCACCCCTCCACTTT. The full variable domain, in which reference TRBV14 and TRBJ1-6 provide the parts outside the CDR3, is EAGVTQFPSHSVIEKGQTVTLRCDPISGHDNLYWYRRVMGKEIKFLLHFVKESKQDESGMPNNRFLAERTGGTYSTLKVQPAELEDSGVYFCASSQEGSSPLHFGNGTRLTVT.

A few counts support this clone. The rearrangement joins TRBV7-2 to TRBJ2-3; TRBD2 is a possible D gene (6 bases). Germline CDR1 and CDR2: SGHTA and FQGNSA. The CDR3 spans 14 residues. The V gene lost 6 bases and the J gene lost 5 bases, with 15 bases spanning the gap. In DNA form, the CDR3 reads TGTGCCAGCAGAAAAACTGCGGGGAAAGATACGCAGTATTTT. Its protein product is CASRKTAGKDTQYF.

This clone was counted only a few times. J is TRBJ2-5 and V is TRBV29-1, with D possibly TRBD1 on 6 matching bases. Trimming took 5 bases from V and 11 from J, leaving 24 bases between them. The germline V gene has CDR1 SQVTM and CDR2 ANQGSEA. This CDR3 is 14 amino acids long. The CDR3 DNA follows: TGCAGCGTTTGGGCGACAGGCTCCTCAGAGGAGCAGTACTTC. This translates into CSVWATGSSEEQYF.

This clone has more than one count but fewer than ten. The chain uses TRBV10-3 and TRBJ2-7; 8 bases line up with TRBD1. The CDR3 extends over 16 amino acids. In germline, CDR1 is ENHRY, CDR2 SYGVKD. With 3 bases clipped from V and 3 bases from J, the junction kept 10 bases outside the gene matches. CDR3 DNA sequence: TGTGCCATCAGTGACCGACAGGGGATACGTTACTACGAGCAGTACTTC. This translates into CAISDRQGIRYYEQYF.

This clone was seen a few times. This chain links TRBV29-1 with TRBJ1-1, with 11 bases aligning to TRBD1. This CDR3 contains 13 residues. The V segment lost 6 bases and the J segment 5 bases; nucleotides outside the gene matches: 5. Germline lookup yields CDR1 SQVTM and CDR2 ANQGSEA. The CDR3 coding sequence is TGCAGCGTGTTGGACAGGGGGCTAACTGAAGCTTTCTTT. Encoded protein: CSVLDRGLTEAFF. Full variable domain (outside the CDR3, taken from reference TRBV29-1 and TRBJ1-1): SAVISQKPSRDICQRGTSLTIQCQVDSQVTMMFWYRQQPGQSLTLIATANQGSEATYESGFVIDKFPISRPNLTFSTLTVSNMSPEDSSIYLCSVLDRGLTEAFFGQGTRLTVV.

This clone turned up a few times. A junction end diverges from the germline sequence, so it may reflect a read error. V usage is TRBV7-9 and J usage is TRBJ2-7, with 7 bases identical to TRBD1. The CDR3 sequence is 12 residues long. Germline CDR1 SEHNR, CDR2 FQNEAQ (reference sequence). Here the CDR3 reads CASSLRLGTVDF. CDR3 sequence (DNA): TGTGCCAGCAGCCTAAGGTTGGGGACAGTGGACTTC. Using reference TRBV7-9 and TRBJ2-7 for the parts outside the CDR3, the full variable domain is DTGVSQNPRHKITKRGQNVTFRCDPISEHNRLYWYRQTLGQGPEFLTYFQNEAQLEKSRLLSDRFSAERPKGSFSTLEIQRTEQGDSAMYLCASSLRLGTVDFGPGTRLTVT.

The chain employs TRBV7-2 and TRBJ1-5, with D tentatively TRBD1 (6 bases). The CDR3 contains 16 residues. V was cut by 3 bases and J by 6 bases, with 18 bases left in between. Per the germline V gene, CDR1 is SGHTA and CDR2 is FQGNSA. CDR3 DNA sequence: TGTGCCAGCAGCTTCGCAGGGGTCCTTAAGGCTCAGCCCCAGCATTTT. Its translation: CASSFAGVLKAQPQHF.